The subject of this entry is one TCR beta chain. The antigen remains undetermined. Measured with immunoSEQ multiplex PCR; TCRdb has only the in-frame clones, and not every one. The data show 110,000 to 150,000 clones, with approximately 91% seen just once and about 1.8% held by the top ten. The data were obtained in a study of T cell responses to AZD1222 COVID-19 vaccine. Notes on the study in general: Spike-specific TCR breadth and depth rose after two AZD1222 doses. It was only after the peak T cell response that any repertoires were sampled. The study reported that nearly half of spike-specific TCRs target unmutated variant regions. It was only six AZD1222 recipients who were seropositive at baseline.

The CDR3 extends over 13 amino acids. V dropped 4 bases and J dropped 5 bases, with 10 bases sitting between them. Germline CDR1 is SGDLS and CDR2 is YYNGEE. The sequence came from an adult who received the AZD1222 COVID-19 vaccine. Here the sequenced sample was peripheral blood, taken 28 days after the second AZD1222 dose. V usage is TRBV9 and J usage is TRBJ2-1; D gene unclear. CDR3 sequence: CASSPGQDNEQFF. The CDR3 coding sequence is TGTGCCAGCAGCCCCGGGCAGGACAATGAGCAGTTCTTC.